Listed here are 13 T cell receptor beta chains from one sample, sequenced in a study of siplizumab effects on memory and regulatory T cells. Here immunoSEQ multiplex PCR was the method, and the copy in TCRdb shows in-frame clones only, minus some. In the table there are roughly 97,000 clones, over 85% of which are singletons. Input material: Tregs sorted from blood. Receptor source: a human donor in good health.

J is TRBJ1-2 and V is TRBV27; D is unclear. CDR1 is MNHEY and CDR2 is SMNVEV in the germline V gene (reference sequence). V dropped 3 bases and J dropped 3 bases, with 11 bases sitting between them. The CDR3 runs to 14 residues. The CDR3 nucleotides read TGTGCCAGCAGTTTCCGCGTGGGGTACTATGGCTACACCTTC. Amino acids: CASSFRVGYYGYTF.

In DNA form, the CDR3 reads TGTGCCAGCAGCTTATACGTCACAGATACGCAGTATTTT. Its protein product is CASSLYVTDTQYF. The rearrangement joins TRBV7-3 to TRBJ2-3; D gene uncertain. Trimming stripped 2 bases from V and 2 bases from J, with 5 bases between. In germline, CDR1 is SGHTA, CDR2 FQGTGA. The CDR3 is 13 residues long.

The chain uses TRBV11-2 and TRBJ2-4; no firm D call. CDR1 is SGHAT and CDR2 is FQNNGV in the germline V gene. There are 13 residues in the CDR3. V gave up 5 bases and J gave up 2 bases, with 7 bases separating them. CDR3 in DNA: TGTGCCAGCAGCCTAGGGACCAAAAACATTCAGTACTTC. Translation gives CASSLGTKNIQYF.

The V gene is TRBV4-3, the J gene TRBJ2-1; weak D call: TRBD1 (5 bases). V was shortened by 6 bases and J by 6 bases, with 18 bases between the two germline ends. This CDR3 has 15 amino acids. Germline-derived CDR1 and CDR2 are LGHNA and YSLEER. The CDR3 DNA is TGCGCCAGCAGAAGGGGAATTGGACCCCTCAATGAGCAGTTCTTC. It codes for CASRRGIGPLNEQFF.

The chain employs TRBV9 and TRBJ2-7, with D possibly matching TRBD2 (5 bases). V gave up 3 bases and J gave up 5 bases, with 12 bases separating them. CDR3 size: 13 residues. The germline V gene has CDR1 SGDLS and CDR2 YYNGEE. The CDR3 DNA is TGTGCCAGCAGCGGACCTGGGAGCAACGAGCAGTACTTC. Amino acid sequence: CASSGPGSNEQYF.

Written as DNA, the CDR3 is TGTGCCAGCAGCCCCCTGGGGGGCATAGGGACCCAGTACTTC. Its translation: CASSPLGGIGTQYF. The chain couples TRBV11-2 to TRBJ2-5, with D perhaps TRBD1 or TRBD2 (6 bases each). This CDR3 is 14 amino acids long. Germline V lookup: CDR1 SGHAT, CDR2 FQNNGV. Trimming shortened V by 5 bases and J by 7 bases, and 17 bases separated the two germline ends.

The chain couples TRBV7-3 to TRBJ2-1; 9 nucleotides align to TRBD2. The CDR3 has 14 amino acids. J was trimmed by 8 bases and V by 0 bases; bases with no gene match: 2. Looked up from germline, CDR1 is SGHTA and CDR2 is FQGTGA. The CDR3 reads CASSLTSGSDEQFF. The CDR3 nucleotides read TGTGCCAGCAGCTTAACTAGCGGGAGCGATGAGCAGTTCTTC.

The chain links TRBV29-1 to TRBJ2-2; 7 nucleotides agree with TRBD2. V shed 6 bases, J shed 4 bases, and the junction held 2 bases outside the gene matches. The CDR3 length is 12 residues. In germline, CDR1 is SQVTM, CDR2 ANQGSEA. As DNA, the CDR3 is TGCAGCGTCCCTAGCGGCACCGGGGAGCTGTTTTTT. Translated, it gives CSVPSGTGELFF.

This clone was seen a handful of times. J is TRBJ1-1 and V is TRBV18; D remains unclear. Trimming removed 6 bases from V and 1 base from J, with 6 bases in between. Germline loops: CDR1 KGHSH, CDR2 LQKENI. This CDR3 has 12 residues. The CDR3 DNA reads TGTGCCAGCTCGTGGGCGAACACTGAAGCTTTCTTT. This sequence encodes CASSWANTEAFF.

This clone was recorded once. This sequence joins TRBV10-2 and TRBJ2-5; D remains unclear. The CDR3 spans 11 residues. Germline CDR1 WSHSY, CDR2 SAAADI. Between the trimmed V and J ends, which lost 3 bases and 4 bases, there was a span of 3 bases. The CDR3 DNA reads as TGCGCCAGCAGTGATAGAGAGACCCAGTACTTC. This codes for CASSDRETQYF.

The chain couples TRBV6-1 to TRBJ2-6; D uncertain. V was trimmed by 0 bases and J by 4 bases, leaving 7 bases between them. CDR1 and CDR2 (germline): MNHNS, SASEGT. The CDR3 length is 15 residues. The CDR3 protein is CASSEAQAGANVLTF. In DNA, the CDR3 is TGTGCCAGCAGTGAAGCTCAGGCCGGGGCCAACGTCCTGACTTTC.

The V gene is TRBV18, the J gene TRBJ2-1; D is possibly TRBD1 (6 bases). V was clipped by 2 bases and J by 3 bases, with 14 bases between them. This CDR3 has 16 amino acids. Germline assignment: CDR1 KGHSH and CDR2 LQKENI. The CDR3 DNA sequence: TGTGCCAGCTCACCAAGGGGCCAGGGGTTCTACAATGAGCAGTTCTTC. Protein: CASSPRGQGFYNEQFF.

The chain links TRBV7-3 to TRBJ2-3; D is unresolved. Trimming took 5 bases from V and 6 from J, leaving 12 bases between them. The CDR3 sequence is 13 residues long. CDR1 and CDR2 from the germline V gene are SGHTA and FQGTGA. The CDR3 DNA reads TGTGCCAGCAGCCCCCGTTCCGGGGATACGCAGTATTTT. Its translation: CASSPRSGDTQYF.